This is a list of T cell receptor beta chains from one sample in a study of shared clonotypes between healthy human individuals. TCRdb keeps only in-frame clones here, not all; method: immunoSEQ multiplex PCR. Of some 1,900,000 clones in the sample, less than 95% were seen once. Sequencing was done on a sample of naive CD8+ T cells sorted from blood. The receptors were sampled from a man aged 18-30 years in good health. The conserved cysteine and the conserved F or W are not part of the CDR3 here.

j_call: TRBJ2-1
v_call: TRBV5-4
cdr3_aa: ASSLTTSGVYNEQF

j_call: TRBJ2-3
v_call: TRBV27
cdr3_aa: ASSPGLAGGGSSTDTQY

j_call: TRBJ1-6
v_call: TRBV27
cdr3_aa: ASSSTGPSPLH

j_call: TRBJ2-1
v_call: TRBV27
cdr3_aa: ATRSRAEGGGFGEQF

j_call: TRBJ2-1
v_call: TRBV6-5
cdr3_aa: ASSYDGTVAEQF

j_call: TRBJ1-5
v_call: TRBV11-3
cdr3_aa: ASSLDTGGGRVGNQPQH

j_call: TRBJ2-1
v_call: TRBV11-3
cdr3_aa: ASSSLRDEQF

j_call: TRBJ2-5
v_call: TRBV2
cdr3_aa: ASSEGLLAGGRDQETQY

j_call: TRBJ2-1
v_call: TRBV27
cdr3_aa: ASSYSQGERYNEQF

j_call: TRBJ2-2
v_call: TRBV4-1
cdr3_aa: ASSQLGGGAAGELF

j_call: TRBJ2-1
v_call: TRBV6-6
cdr3_aa: ASSYSRAGGNNEQF

j_call: TRBJ2-3
v_call: TRBV6-5
cdr3_aa: ASSLSTASTDTQY

j_call: TRBJ1-5
v_call: TRBV28
cdr3_aa: ASSWDRLNQPQH

j_call: TRBJ1-2
v_call: TRBV11-1
cdr3_aa: ASRRQIGDYGYT

j_call: TRBJ2-7
v_call: TRBV4-1
cdr3_aa: ASSQLHRSSYEQY

j_call: TRBJ2-7
v_call: TRBV2
cdr3_aa: ASTETVRLQQY

j_call: TRBJ2-7
v_call: TRBV27
cdr3_aa: ASSMDFPPYEQY

j_call: TRBJ1-1
v_call: TRBV20-1
cdr3_aa: SAPRRTEAF

j_call: TRBJ2-1
v_call: TRBV6-1
cdr3_aa: ASSDPGLDEQF

j_call: TRBJ2-5
v_call: TRBV7-6
cdr3_aa: ASSLGQGQETQY

j_call: TRBJ2-7
v_call: TRBV28
cdr3_aa: ASSFPSAFEQY

j_call: TRBJ2-7
v_call: TRBV6-6
cdr3_aa: ASSYIDYEQY

j_call: TRBJ1-2
v_call: TRBV6-5
cdr3_aa: ASSGGDGYT

j_call: TRBJ1-1
v_call: TRBV6-1
cdr3_aa: ASRDGAGGSTEAF

j_call: TRBJ2-1
v_call: TRBV11-2
cdr3_aa: ASSSYGTSGDGQF

j_call: TRBJ2-1
v_call: TRBV7-2
cdr3_aa: ASSTHGQFNYNEQF

j_call: TRBJ2-7
v_call: TRBV21-1
cdr3_aa: ATRTSVDYEQY

j_call: TRBJ1-6
v_call: TRBV6-5
cdr3_aa: ASSLTGWGSPLH

j_call: TRBJ2-7
v_call: TRBV7-9
cdr3_aa: ASSPSSEAYEQY

j_call: TRBJ2-7
v_call: TRBV27
cdr3_aa: ASSLGQGLYEQY

j_call: TRBJ1-6
v_call: TRBV28
cdr3_aa: ASRSLGGSNSPLH

j_call: TRBJ2-3
v_call: TRBV27
cdr3_aa: ASSLSGTKDTQY

j_call: TRBJ2-3
v_call: TRBV6-1
cdr3_aa: ASSESPRSVWDTQY

j_call: TRBJ1-1
v_call: TRBV7-9
cdr3_aa: ASSRGGPGTEAF

j_call: TRBJ1-1
v_call: TRBV13
cdr3_aa: ASSLELGQANTEAF

j_call: TRBJ1-6
v_call: TRBV7-2
cdr3_aa: ASSLMDSSYNSPLH

j_call: TRBJ1-6
v_call: TRBV27
cdr3_aa: ASSLRSRDSIPNSPLH

j_call: TRBJ2-7
v_call: TRBV7-6
cdr3_aa: AGSFGGSTYEQY

j_call: TRBJ2-5
v_call: TRBV10-3
cdr3_aa: AISDEWRGGIQETQY

j_call: TRBJ1-1
v_call: TRBV5-1
cdr3_aa: ASSRQGEAEAF

j_call: TRBJ2-1
v_call: TRBV7-9
cdr3_aa: ASSLAGGQGPNYYNEQF

j_call: TRBJ2-2
v_call: TRBV5-4
cdr3_aa: ASSRGTSNTGELF

j_call: TRBJ2-1
v_call: TRBV7-6
cdr3_aa: ASSLAAGTSGSVIHEQF

j_call: TRBJ1-2
v_call: TRBV5-1
cdr3_aa: ASSLDGTAYGYT

j_call: TRBJ2-1
v_call: TRBV9
cdr3_aa: ASSTPGTSDDEQF

j_call: TRBJ1-5
v_call: TRBV9
cdr3_aa: ASSRGGDGNQPQH

j_call: TRBJ2-3
v_call: TRBV11-2
cdr3_aa: ASSQVGGSGYTQY

j_call: TRBJ2-1
v_call: TRBV29-1
cdr3_aa: SVSEFGEQF

j_call: TRBJ1-2
v_call: TRBV6-1
cdr3_aa: ASSESAPPPLYGYT

j_call: TRBJ1-2
v_call: TRBV29-1
cdr3_aa: SVEVPGGNGYT

j_call: TRBJ2-3
v_call: TRBV6-6
cdr3_aa: ASSYSDSNTDTQY

j_call: TRBJ2-7
v_call: TRBV2
cdr3_aa: ASSEASGITYEQY

j_call: TRBJ1-3
v_call: TRBV5-4
cdr3_aa: ASRPWGGNTIY

j_call: TRBJ1-2
v_call: TRBV28
cdr3_aa: ASSLAGDYGYT

j_call: TRBJ2-7
v_call: TRBV7-9
cdr3_aa: ASSPPVTSLSDEQY

j_call: TRBJ2-7
v_call: TRBV28
cdr3_aa: ASSFRGSYEQY

j_call: TRBJ2-1
v_call: TRBV13
cdr3_aa: ASSFRASEQF

j_call: TRBJ2-3
v_call: TRBV10-1
cdr3_aa: ASSEFRDGTDTQY

j_call: TRBJ1-4
v_call: TRBV6-5
cdr3_aa: ASSPGLEWELF